The 4 T cell receptor beta chains presented below share a single source sample, sequenced in a study of T cells in women clearing cervical HPV infection. TCRdb keeps only in-frame clones here, not all; method: immunoSEQ multiplex PCR. The table lists 40,000 to 55,000 clones. The sample taken for sequencing was blood buffy coat. The receptors were sampled from a woman between 18 and 69 years old with a cervical HPV16 infection that either progressed to CIN3+ or cleared (not recorded which).

The CDR3 sequence: CASSLDGRPRGETQYF. The part of the CDR3 DNA that was read is TGTGCCAGCAGCTTAGACGGCAGGCCCCGCGGGGAGACC. The chain uses TRBV7-3 and TRBJ2-5, with a possible D match to TRBD2 (5 bases). The read is 3 residues too short to cover the CDR3 end, so that end is filled in from the germline J gene. The CDR3 extends over 16 amino acids. CDR1 and CDR2 (germline): SGHTA, FQGTGA. V lost 2 bases and J 5 bases, leaving 18 bases between the germline ends.

For this clone: The CDR3 goes on 3 residues after the read ends, and that part is filled in from the germline J gene. V and J are TRBV5-1 and TRBJ1-6; D perhaps matches TRBD1 (6 bases). Per the germline V gene, CDR1 is SGHRS and CDR2 is YFSETQ. This CDR3 has 16 residues. Trimming cost V 4 bases and J 0 bases, with 11 bases left between them. CDR3 residues: CASSATGTSYNSPLHF. The sequenced part of the CDR3 DNA is TGCGCCAGCAGCGCAACAGGGACCTCCTATAATTCACCC.

In the case of this clone: The CDR3 is cut off 3 residues early in the read; its end comes from the germline J gene. V and J are TRBV20-1 and TRBJ1-2; TRBD1 might be the D (6 bases). Germline V CDR1 and CDR2: DFQATT, SNEGSKA (reference sequence). The V end was cut by 0 bases, the J end by 4 bases, with 12 bases between. This CDR3 region has 14 residues. The part of the CDR3 DNA that was read is TGCAGTGCTAGAGATCCCGGGACATCCTATGGC. This codes for CSARDPGTSYG. The whole CDR3 reads CSARDPGTSYGYTF.

About this clone itself: The DNA ends 3 residues before the CDR3 does, and the rest of the CDR3 is filled in from the germline J gene. The genes are TRBV19 and TRBJ1-2; 11 positions match TRBD1. Germline lookup yields CDR1 LNHDA and CDR2 SQIVND (reference sequence). CDR3 length: 13 amino acids. The CDR3 DNA, read in part, is TGTGCCAGTACGGGGACAGGGGGACGGGAC. Amino acids: CASTGTGGRD. The CDR3 in its entirety is CASTGTGGRDYTF.